The rows below give T cell receptor beta chains drawn from one sample of a study of blood T cell repertoires in COVID-19. TCRdb's copy holds only in-frame clones and misses some; the assay was immunoSEQ multiplex PCR. Of over 250,000 clones detected, just under 90% appear once; the ten largest clones hold 1.9%. Material: PBMCs or T cells enriched from blood (not recorded which). These receptors all stem from a woman aged 60-70 years who had recovered from COVID-19. Each CDR3 is given with its conserved first and last residue. The listing skips clone size in some rows; elsewhere it reads once, few, many or a size class.

cdr3_aa: CASSVEGGSGNTIYF
j_call: TRBJ1-3
v_call: TRBV9
cdr3_length: 15
clone_size: .

cdr3_aa: CASSLDQGREAFF
j_call: TRBJ1-1
v_call: TRBV5-1
cdr3_length: 13
clone_size: .

cdr3_aa: CASSMVGLSMETQYF
j_call: TRBJ2-5
v_call: TRBV19
cdr3_length: 15
clone_size: .

cdr3_aa: CASSEARTKAFF
j_call: TRBJ1-1
v_call: TRBV6-1
cdr3_length: 12
clone_size: .

cdr3_aa: CASSLGGRAGNEQFF
j_call: TRBJ2-1
v_call: TRBV28
cdr3_length: 15
clone_size: .

cdr3_aa: CASSLTSAVTEAFF
j_call: TRBJ1-1
v_call: TRBV11-2
cdr3_length: 14
clone_size: .

cdr3_aa: CASSLQGADYEKLFF
j_call: TRBJ1-4
v_call: TRBV5-1
cdr3_length: 15
clone_size: .

cdr3_aa: CASSLVRTGVASNQPQHF
j_call: TRBJ1-5
v_call: TRBV7-8
cdr3_length: 18
clone_size: .

cdr3_aa: CASSFTSIVSGELFF
j_call: TRBJ2-2
v_call: TRBV19
cdr3_length: 15
clone_size: .

cdr3_aa: CASSRGQTKGETQYF
j_call: TRBJ2-5
v_call: TRBV3-1/TRBV3-2
cdr3_length: 15
clone_size: .

cdr3_aa: CASSFTYQGALALGNYGYTF
j_call: TRBJ1-2
v_call: TRBV28
cdr3_length: 20
clone_size: .

cdr3_aa: CASSLGAPGATNEKLFF
j_call: TRBJ1-4
v_call: TRBV7-8
cdr3_length: 17
clone_size: once

cdr3_aa: CASGNHRGRDEQFF
j_call: TRBJ2-1
v_call: TRBV28
cdr3_length: 14
clone_size: .

cdr3_aa: CASSWQTGESPLHF
j_call: TRBJ1-6
v_call: TRBV5-4
cdr3_length: 14
clone_size: .

cdr3_aa: CAWSPGTSGRGYRFF
j_call: TRBJ2-1
v_call: TRBV30
cdr3_length: 15
clone_size: .

cdr3_aa: CASRGLTSSYNEQFF
j_call: TRBJ2-1
v_call: TRBV28
cdr3_length: 15
clone_size: .

cdr3_aa: CASSTTGSGANVLTF
j_call: TRBJ2-6
v_call: TRBV19
cdr3_length: 15
clone_size: once

cdr3_aa: CASSLVEGNSPLHF
j_call: TRBJ1-6
v_call: TRBV5-1
cdr3_length: 14
clone_size: .

cdr3_aa: CASSQVGTGVWEQFF
j_call: TRBJ2-1
v_call: TRBV3-1/TRBV3-2
cdr3_length: 15
clone_size: .

cdr3_aa: CSVGRQGRSEQYF
j_call: TRBJ2-7
v_call: TRBV29-1
cdr3_length: 13
clone_size: .

cdr3_aa: CASIPTKSDSGNTIYF
j_call: TRBJ1-3
v_call: TRBV21-1
cdr3_length: 16
clone_size: .

cdr3_aa: CASSDNSMNTEAFF
j_call: TRBJ1-1
v_call: TRBV2
cdr3_length: 14
clone_size: .

cdr3_aa: CASSQDRGNTIYF
j_call: TRBJ1-3
v_call: TRBV4-1
cdr3_length: 13
clone_size: .

cdr3_aa: CASRRTSSYEQYF
j_call: TRBJ2-7
v_call: TRBV28
cdr3_length: 13
clone_size: .

cdr3_aa: CASKEWSAPNEKLFF
j_call: TRBJ1-4
v_call: TRBV11-2
cdr3_length: 15
clone_size: .

cdr3_aa: CASSFPGMGNEQFF
j_call: TRBJ2-1
v_call: TRBV7-8
cdr3_length: 14
clone_size: .

cdr3_aa: CASSPLATSGAADTQYF
j_call: TRBJ2-3
v_call: TRBV18
cdr3_length: 17
clone_size: .

cdr3_aa: CASSPTGTSLTEQFF
j_call: TRBJ2-1
v_call: TRBV4-1
cdr3_length: 15
clone_size: few

cdr3_aa: CASSISIGVYGYTF
j_call: TRBJ1-2
v_call: TRBV19
cdr3_length: 14
clone_size: .

cdr3_aa: CASSPGTVQREAFF
j_call: TRBJ1-1
v_call: TRBV7-9
cdr3_length: 14
clone_size: .

cdr3_aa: CASSFGDRGPNTEAFF
j_call: TRBJ1-1
v_call: TRBV5-1
cdr3_length: 16
clone_size: .

cdr3_aa: CASRSSGNTIYF
j_call: TRBJ1-3
v_call: TRBV27
cdr3_length: 12
clone_size: .

cdr3_aa: CAWSSLHAGGYNEQFF
j_call: TRBJ2-1
v_call: TRBV30
cdr3_length: 16
clone_size: .

cdr3_aa: CASSLLRNEQFF
j_call: TRBJ2-1
v_call: TRBV28
cdr3_length: 12
clone_size: .

cdr3_aa: CASSPPTSVTYNEQFF
j_call: TRBJ2-1
v_call: TRBV18
cdr3_length: 16
clone_size: few

cdr3_aa: CASSLTGVENTIYF
j_call: TRBJ1-3
v_call: TRBV5-1
cdr3_length: 14
clone_size: .

cdr3_aa: CASSYLGRQNIQYF
j_call: TRBJ2-4
v_call: TRBV7-2
cdr3_length: 14
clone_size: once

cdr3_aa: CASSLSMRGLSYNEQFF
j_call: TRBJ2-1
v_call: TRBV11-3
cdr3_length: 17
clone_size: .

cdr3_aa: CASSWGLAGDEQFF
j_call: TRBJ2-1
v_call: TRBV5-1
cdr3_length: 14
clone_size: .

cdr3_aa: CASSSPSGSYEQYF
j_call: TRBJ2-7
v_call: TRBV4-2
cdr3_length: 14
clone_size: .

cdr3_aa: CASSRLADTDTQYF
j_call: TRBJ2-3
v_call: TRBV5-1
cdr3_length: 14
clone_size: .

cdr3_aa: CATSVSWTGETGELFF
j_call: TRBJ2-2
v_call: TRBV24-1
cdr3_length: 16
clone_size: few

cdr3_aa: CASSLIDPGEVGAFF
j_call: TRBJ1-1
v_call: TRBV28
cdr3_length: 15
clone_size: .

cdr3_aa: CASSDRGGSPLHF
j_call: TRBJ1-6
v_call: TRBV6-1
cdr3_length: 13
clone_size: .

cdr3_aa: CSVFSPGQGFMSYGYTF
j_call: TRBJ1-2
v_call: TRBV29-1
cdr3_length: 17
clone_size: .

cdr3_aa: CASSVRTSRHTGELFF
j_call: TRBJ2-2
v_call: TRBV9
cdr3_length: 16
clone_size: once

cdr3_aa: CASSYASGQGKGDYGYTF
j_call: TRBJ1-2
v_call: TRBV5-1
cdr3_length: 18
clone_size: .

cdr3_aa: CASGLGGRALHGFF
j_call: TRBJ2-1
v_call: TRBV28
cdr3_length: 14
clone_size: .

cdr3_aa: CASSPLGANYGYTF
j_call: TRBJ1-2
v_call: TRBV9
cdr3_length: 14
clone_size: once

cdr3_aa: CASSFSTGDPLYGYTF
j_call: TRBJ1-2
v_call: TRBV7-2
cdr3_length: 16
clone_size: .

cdr3_aa: CATSAGETQYF
j_call: TRBJ2-5
v_call: TRBV24-1
cdr3_length: 11
clone_size: .

cdr3_aa: CASSPQGEPGGYTF
j_call: TRBJ1-2
v_call: TRBV28
cdr3_length: 14
clone_size: .

cdr3_aa: CASSQGQGPYQPQHF
j_call: TRBJ1-5
v_call: TRBV19
cdr3_length: 15
clone_size: few

cdr3_aa: CASSDGTDPSPLHF
j_call: TRBJ1-6
v_call: TRBV5-4
cdr3_length: 14
clone_size: .

cdr3_aa: CASSPNHYRESNQPQHF
j_call: TRBJ1-5
v_call: TRBV4-2
cdr3_length: 17
clone_size: .